This TCR beta chain was profiled in a study of B cell selection in AIRE deficiency. Clones were sequenced by immunoSEQ multiplex PCR, and TCRdb holds only the in-frame ones, with some missing. The repertoire holds roughly 25,000 clones, less than 97% seen once, with over 0.2% in the top ten. To note about this clone: The antigen remains undetermined.

CD4+CD127+ cells were sorted as the conventional CD4 T cells. Overall study results and limits: Tconv and Treg cells from AIRE-deficient patients resembled healthy donors in TCRBV usage, CDR3 length and diversity. Shorter CDR3s marked shared Treg sequences, biased toward few non-templated insertions. Of about 4,000 shared Treg TCRbeta sequences, 30% to 35% were healthy-only, 7.5% to 10% patient-only. About a third of healthy-shared Treg TCRbeta sequences appeared in patient Tconv cells.

The receptor was isolated from a human donor in good health. The sample taken for sequencing was CD4+CD127+ conventional T cells sorted from PBMCs.

The CDR3 spells CASSVDTGPGNTIYF. As DNA, the CDR3 is TGTGCCAGCAGCGTAGATACGGGGCCTGGAAACACCATATATTTT. The V gene is TRBV9, the J gene TRBJ1-3; D is possibly TRBD1 (5 bases). Germline V gene data show CDR1 as SGDLS and CDR2 as YYNGEE. The CDR3 consists of 15 residues. The ends were cut back, 0 bases at V and 2 bases at J, with 9 bases in the middle.